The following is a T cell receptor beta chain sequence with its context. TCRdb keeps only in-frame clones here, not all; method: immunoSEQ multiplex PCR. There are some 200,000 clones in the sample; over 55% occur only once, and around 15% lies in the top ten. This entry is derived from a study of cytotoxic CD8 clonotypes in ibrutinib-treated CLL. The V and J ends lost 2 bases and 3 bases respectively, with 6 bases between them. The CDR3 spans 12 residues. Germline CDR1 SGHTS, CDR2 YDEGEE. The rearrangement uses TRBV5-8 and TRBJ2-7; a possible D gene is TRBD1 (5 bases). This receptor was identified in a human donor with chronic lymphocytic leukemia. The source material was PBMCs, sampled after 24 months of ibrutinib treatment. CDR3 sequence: CASSLTGYEQYF. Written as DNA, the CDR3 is TGTGCCAGCAGCTTAACAGGCTACGAGCAGTACTTC.